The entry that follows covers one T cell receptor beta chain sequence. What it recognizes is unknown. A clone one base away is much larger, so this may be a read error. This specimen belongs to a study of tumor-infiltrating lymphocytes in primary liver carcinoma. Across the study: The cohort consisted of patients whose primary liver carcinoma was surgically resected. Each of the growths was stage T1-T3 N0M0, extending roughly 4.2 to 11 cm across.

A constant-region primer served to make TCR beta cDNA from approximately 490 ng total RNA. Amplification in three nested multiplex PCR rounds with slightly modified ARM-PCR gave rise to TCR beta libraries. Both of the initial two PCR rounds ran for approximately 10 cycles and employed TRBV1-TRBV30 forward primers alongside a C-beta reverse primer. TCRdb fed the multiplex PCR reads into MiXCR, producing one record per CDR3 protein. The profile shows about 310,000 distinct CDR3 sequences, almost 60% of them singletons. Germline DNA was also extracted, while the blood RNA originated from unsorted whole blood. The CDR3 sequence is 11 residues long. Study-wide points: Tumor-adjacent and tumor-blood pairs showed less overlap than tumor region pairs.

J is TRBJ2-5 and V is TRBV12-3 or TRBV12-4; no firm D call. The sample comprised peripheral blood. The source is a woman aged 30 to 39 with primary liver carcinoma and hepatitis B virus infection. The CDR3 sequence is CAGSFAKTQYF. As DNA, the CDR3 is TGTGCCGGCAGTTTCGCGAAGACCCAGTACTTC.